This T cell receptor beta chain was observed in a study of cytomegalovirus exposure and HLA in healthy donors. Study observations and caveats: Follow-up analysis seemed to connect common viral pathogens with several of the most significant clusters identified.

CDR3 size: 16 residues. V lost 1 base, J lost 1 base, and 13 bases lay in between. Per the germline V gene, CDR1 is SEHNR and CDR2 is FQNEAQ (reference sequence). In the case of this clone: Its antigen is as yet unknown.

It was with 60 Vbeta and 13 Jbeta primers that the PCR ran. TCRdb's table, derived via immunoSEQ multiplex PCR, lists solely in-frame clones and lacks some. This sample has about 160,000 clones, with approximately 70% found just once. The receptor was isolated from a middle-aged man in good health and CMV-seropositive. The sample taken for sequencing was PBMCs. V and J are TRBV7-9 and TRBJ1-1; D not certain. CDR3 coding DNA: TGTGCCAGCAGCTTAGGTACGAGGGTAGCGAACACTGAAGCTTTCTTT. It codes for CASSLGTRVANTEAFF. Using reference TRBV7-9 and TRBJ1-1 for the parts outside the CDR3, the full variable domain is DTGVSQNPRHKITKRGQNVTFRCDPISEHNRLYWYRQTLGQGPEFLTYFQNEAQLEKSRLLSDRFSAERPKGSFSTLEIQRTEQGDSAMYLCASSLGTRVANTEAFFGQGTRLTVV.